The rows below give T cell receptor beta chains drawn from one sample of a study of CD8 T cells in ankylosing spondylitis. TCRdb re-analysed the 5' RACE reads in MiXCR, keeping a single row per CDR3 protein. The table includes about 390,000 distinct CDR3 sequences, about a fifth detected once. The sequenced sample was blood, either unsorted or a sorted T cell fraction (not recorded which). The source is a male donor with ankylosing spondylitis. Each CDR3 is given with its conserved first and last residue. A D gene is named only where the DNA matches it firmly. Some rows mark clone size as missing; the rest say once, few, many or name a class of expanded clone.

J gene	V gene	D gene	clone size	CDR3 protein	CDR3 DNA
TRBJ2-2	TRBV11-2	TRBD2	NA	CASSFQSSLAGNTGELFF	TGTGCCAGCAGCTTTCAATCTTCCCTAGCGGGGAACACCGGGGAGCTGTTTTTT
TRBJ1-1	TRBV7-9	NA	NA	CASSVLREYMNTEAFF	TGTGCCAGCAGCGTACTCAGGGAATACATGAACACTGAAGCTTTCTTT
TRBJ2-7	TRBV6-5	TRBD2	few	CASSYVAGAASYEQYF	TGTGCCAGCAGTTACGTAGCGGGGGCCGCCTCCTACGAGCAGTACTTC
TRBJ2-7	TRBV10-1	NA	few	CASSWDQGREQYF	TGCGCCAGCAGTTGGGACCAGGGGAGAGAGCAGTACTTC
TRBJ2-7	TRBV20-1	TRBD2	many	CSASPPGLAGASYEQYF	TGCAGTGCTAGTCCTCCGGGACTAGCGGGAGCTAGCTACGAGCAGTACTTC
TRBJ2-1	TRBV4-2	NA	NA	CASSQGGGTGGGSEQFF	TGTGCCAGCAGCCAGGGTGGGGGGACTGGGGGAGGCAGTGAGCAGTTCTTC
TRBJ1-2	TRBV7-9	NA	NA	CASSWVGAGGYTF	TGTGCCAGCAGCTGGGTCGGGGCGGGCGGCTACACCTTC
TRBJ2-7	TRBV27	NA	NA	CASSLIPGRQKYEQYF	TGTGCCAGCAGTTTAATTCCGGGACGTCAGAAATACGAGCAGTACTTC
TRBJ1-1	TRBV7-2	NA	many	CASSLGPMGAEAFF	TGTGCCAGCAGCTTAGGCCCCATGGGGGCTGAAGCTTTCTTT
TRBJ2-3	TRBV20-1	NA	few	CSAAWLEADTQYF	TGCAGTGCCGCCTGGCTTGAAGCAGATACGCAGTATTTT
TRBJ2-5	TRBV20-1	NA	few	CSAPPGLGEETQYF	TGCAGTGCCCCACCGGGACTCGGGGAAGAGACCCAGTACTTC
TRBJ2-1	TRBV5-8	TRBD2	few	CASRWGLGNNEQFF	TGTGCCAGCAGATGGGGACTAGGGAACAATGAGCAGTTCTTC
TRBJ2-7	TRBV29-1	TRBD2	few	CSVRGLAVNYEQYF	TGCAGCGTCCGGGGACTAGCGGTTAACTACGAGCAGTACTTC
TRBJ1-2	TRBV7-9	NA	NA	CASSLTGQNGYTF	TGTGCCAGCAGCTTAACAGGCCAGAATGGCTACACCTTC
TRBJ1-4	TRBV6-5	TRBD1	few	CASSYSGTGGEKLFF	TGTGCCAGCAGTTACTCAGGGACAGGCGGTGAAAAACTGTTTTTT
TRBJ1-1	TRBV28	TRBD1	NA	CASSSVPGDRGSTEAFF	TGTGCCAGCAGCTCAGTTCCTGGGGACAGGGGATCCACTGAAGCTTTCTTT
TRBJ1-4	TRBV5-1	NA	NA	CASSPNTATNEKLFF	TGCGCCAGCAGCCCAAACACAGCAACTAATGAAAAACTGTTTTTT
TRBJ2-5	TRBV4-2	NA	NA	CASSLQGPGTRETQYF	TGTGCCAGCAGCCTCCAAGGGCCGGGGACACGAGAGACCCAGTACTTC
TRBJ1-5	TRBV5-5	NA	few	CASSPRRDRGQPQHF	TGTGCCAGCAGCCCAAGAAGGGACCGGGGGCAGCCCCAGCATTTT
TRBJ2-3	TRBV11-1	NA	NA	CASSLDVEPDTQYF	TGTGCCAGCAGCTTAGATGTGGAGCCAGATACGCAGTATTTT
TRBJ1-5	TRBV7-2	NA	few	CASSSPPDKPQHF	TGTGCCAGCAGCTCCCCCCCCGACAAGCCCCAGCATTTT
TRBJ2-7	TRBV6-2/TRBV6-3	NA	few	CASSEAYEQYF	TGTGCCAGCAGCGAAGCGTACGAGCAGTACTTC
TRBJ2-7	TRBV7-9	TRBD2	NA	CASTPLLPGGEQYF	TGTGCCAGCACCCCCCTATTGCCGGGGGGTGAGCAGTACTTC
TRBJ1-4	TRBV7-2	NA	few	CASSSDLARNEKLFF	TGTGCCAGCAGCTCCGATTTGGCGAGGAATGAAAAACTGTTTTTT
TRBJ1-5	TRBV5-6	TRBD1	few	CASSLGYWDSNQPQHF	TGTGCCAGCAGCTTGGGATATTGGGACAGTAATCAGCCCCAGCATTTT
TRBJ1-5	TRBV5-6	TRBD1	NA	CASSIWTGSNQPQHF	TGTGCCAGCAGCATCTGGACAGGAAGCAATCAGCCCCAGCATTTT
TRBJ2-3	TRBV5-1	NA	NA	CASSLVAHSTDTQYF	TGCGCCAGCAGCTTGGTTGCTCACAGCACAGATACGCAGTATTTT
TRBJ2-7	TRBV5-1	NA	many	CASSITAEGSYEQYF	TGCGCCAGCAGCATCACCGCGGAGGGGAGCTACGAGCAGTACTTC
TRBJ1-1	TRBV11-3	NA	NA	CASSLGQVTEAFF	TGTGCCAGCAGCTTAGGGCAGGTAACTGAAGCTTTCTTT
TRBJ1-4	TRBV7-9	TRBD1	few	CASSNRGESNEKLFF	TGTGCCAGCAGCAACAGGGGGGAAAGTAATGAAAAACTGTTTTTT
TRBJ1-2	TRBV9	TRBD1	few	CASSVGGRGLVYGYTF	TGTGCCAGCAGCGTAGGGGGCAGGGGGCTCGTCTATGGCTACACCTTC
TRBJ1-2	TRBV5-5	NA	NA	CASSSGRTGYTF	TGTGCCAGCAGCTCTGGCCGCACCGGCTACACCTTC